The 13 T cell receptor beta chains listed next were all sequenced from one sample in a study of control samples from healthy donors and cancer patients. Repertoires were generated with immunoSEQ multiplex PCR, while TCRdb's copy carries only in-frame clones and drops some. The data show 20,000 to 25,000 clones, with roughly 84% seen just once and roughly 23% held by the top ten. Sequencing was carried out using PBMCs. Receptors originate from a man aged 60-69 years with colorectal cancer.

The gene calls are TRBV7-2 and TRBJ2-3; 9 nucleotides line up with TRBD1. J gave up 4 bases and V 4 bases, and 6 bases lay outside the gene matches. The CDR3 has 15 amino acids. Germline CDR1 SGHTA, CDR2 FQGNSA. In DNA form, the CDR3 reads TGTGCCAGCAGCTACGGGACAGGGAATGCAGATACGCAGTATTTT. This encodes CASSYGTGNADTQYF.

The V and J genes are TRBV5-4 and TRBJ1-1; TRBD1 matches 10 bases. The germline gives CDR1 SGHNT, CDR2 YYREEE (reference sequence). V dropped 3 bases and J dropped 6; count of bases not matched to a gene: 8. CDR3 length equals 15 residues. The CDR3 sequence is CASSSGQGYFAEAFF. The CDR3 DNA reads TGTGCCAGCAGCTCGGGACAGGGGTATTTTGCTGAAGCTTTCTTT.

The CDR3 bases are TGTGCCAGCAGTTGGGGACAGGGGGTTTTGAATTCACCCCTCCACTTT. It yields the protein CASSWGQGVLNSPLHF. The chain has TRBV2 and TRBJ1-6; 11 bases are a match to TRBD1. The CDR3 has 16 residues. CDR1 SNHLY and CDR2 FYNNEI come from the germline V gene. V lost 5 bases and J lost 7; bases outside the gene matches: 7.

The CDR3 loop is CASSGGKVTEAFF. CDR3 nucleotide sequence: TGCGCCAGCAGCGGGGGTAAGGTGACTGAAGCTTTCTTT. V gene TRBV5-1 combines with J gene TRBJ1-1, with a weak D call TRBD1 (5 bases). The V end lost 4 bases, the J end lost 5 bases, and 12 bases lay between the germline ends. This CDR3 is 13 amino acids long. The germline gives CDR1 SGHRS, CDR2 YFSETQ.

This sequence joins TRBV5-1 and TRBJ1-4; D is possibly TRBD1 (5 bases). This CDR3 has 14 residues. The V and J ends lost 5 bases and 8 bases respectively, with 16 bases between them. The germline gives CDR1 SGHRS, CDR2 YFSETQ. CDR3 sequence reads: CASRPQGGDEKLFF. In DNA form, the CDR3 reads TGCGCCAGCAGGCCTCAGGGAGGGGACGAAAAACTGTTTTTT.

The chain recombines TRBV11-3 with TRBJ2-1, with 9 bases aligning to TRBD2. The CDR3 spans 16 residues. Germline lookup yields CDR1 SGHNT and CDR2 YENEEA. V lost 1 base and J lost 3; bases outside the gene matches: 4. In DNA form, the CDR3 reads TGTGCCAGCAGCTTAGGCGGGAGGGGAGGCTACAATGAGCAGTTCTTC. It specifies CASSLGGRGGYNEQFF.

This clone showed up just a few times. The chain carries TRBV29-1 and TRBJ1-2; D call uncertain. Germline loops: CDR1 SQVTM, CDR2 ANQGSEA. The CDR3 length is 12 residues. The V gene lost 4 bases and the J gene lost 4 bases, with 10 bases spanning the gap. DNA for the CDR3: TGCAGCGTTGCTTCGCTCCGCTATGGCTACACCTTC. Encoded protein: CSVASLRYGYTF.

The genes are TRBV2 and TRBJ1-1; a possible D gene is TRBD1 (6 bases). Trimming left V 8 bases short and J 3 bases short, with 10 bases between. The CDR3 covers 12 residues. The germline V gene has CDR1 SNHLY and CDR2 FYNNEI. The CDR3 sequence: CASPGQYTEAFF. In DNA form, the CDR3 reads TGTGCCAGCCCTGGACAGTACACTGAAGCTTTCTTT.

The V call is TRBV4-1, the J call TRBJ1-6; maybe TRBD1 (6 bases). The germline V and J ends were trimmed by 1 base and 6 bases, with 16 bases remaining between them. There are 17 residues in the CDR3. Germline lookup yields CDR1 MGHRA and CDR2 YSYEKL. The CDR3, as DNA: TGCGCCAGCAGCCAAGTCGAGATAGGGGGTGGTAATTCACCCCTCCACTTT. It yields the protein CASSQVEIGGGNSPLHF.

The chain is built from TRBV19 and TRBJ1-5; D is uncertain. From germline, CDR1 is LNHDA and CDR2 SQIVND (reference sequence). Trimming left V 5 bases short and J 3 bases short, with 14 bases between. The CDR3 spans 15 residues. The CDR3 reads CASSAFGGNNQPQHF. As DNA, the CDR3 is TGTGCCAGTAGTGCCTTCGGCGGAAACAATCAGCCCCAGCATTTT.

The table lists this clone with a few counts. This rearrangement joins TRBV5-1 to TRBJ1-3, with D possibly matching TRBD1 (5 bases). CDR1 is SGHRS and CDR2 is YFSETQ in the germline V gene. V was shortened by 1 base and J by 0 bases, with 14 bases between the two germline ends. The CDR3 has 17 residues. The CDR3 nucleotides are TGCGCCAGCAGCTTGTATGGGGGAAGGGCCTCTGGAAACACCATATATTTT. This encodes CASSLYGGRASGNTIYF.

The CDR3 DNA reads as TGCGCCAGCAGCCAAGATTTGCGACAGGAAAACTATGGCTACACCTTC. This encodes CASSQDLRQENYGYTF. The chain is built from TRBV4-3 and TRBJ1-2; possibly TRBD1 for D (6 bases). V was pared by 0 bases and J by 2 bases, with 13 bases between. The CDR3 is 16 residues long. Germline values: CDR1 LGHNA, CDR2 YSLEER.

The rearrangement joins TRBV15 to TRBJ2-1, with TRBD2 identical over 11 bases. CDR1 LNHNV and CDR2 YYDKDF come from the germline V gene (reference sequence). This CDR3 has 14 residues. The junction had 2 bases not matched to a gene; V was cut back by 8 bases and J by 2 bases. Here the CDR3 reads CATASGGTYNEQFF. In nucleotides, the CDR3 is TGTGCCACCGCTAGCGGGGGGACCTACAATGAGCAGTTCTTC.